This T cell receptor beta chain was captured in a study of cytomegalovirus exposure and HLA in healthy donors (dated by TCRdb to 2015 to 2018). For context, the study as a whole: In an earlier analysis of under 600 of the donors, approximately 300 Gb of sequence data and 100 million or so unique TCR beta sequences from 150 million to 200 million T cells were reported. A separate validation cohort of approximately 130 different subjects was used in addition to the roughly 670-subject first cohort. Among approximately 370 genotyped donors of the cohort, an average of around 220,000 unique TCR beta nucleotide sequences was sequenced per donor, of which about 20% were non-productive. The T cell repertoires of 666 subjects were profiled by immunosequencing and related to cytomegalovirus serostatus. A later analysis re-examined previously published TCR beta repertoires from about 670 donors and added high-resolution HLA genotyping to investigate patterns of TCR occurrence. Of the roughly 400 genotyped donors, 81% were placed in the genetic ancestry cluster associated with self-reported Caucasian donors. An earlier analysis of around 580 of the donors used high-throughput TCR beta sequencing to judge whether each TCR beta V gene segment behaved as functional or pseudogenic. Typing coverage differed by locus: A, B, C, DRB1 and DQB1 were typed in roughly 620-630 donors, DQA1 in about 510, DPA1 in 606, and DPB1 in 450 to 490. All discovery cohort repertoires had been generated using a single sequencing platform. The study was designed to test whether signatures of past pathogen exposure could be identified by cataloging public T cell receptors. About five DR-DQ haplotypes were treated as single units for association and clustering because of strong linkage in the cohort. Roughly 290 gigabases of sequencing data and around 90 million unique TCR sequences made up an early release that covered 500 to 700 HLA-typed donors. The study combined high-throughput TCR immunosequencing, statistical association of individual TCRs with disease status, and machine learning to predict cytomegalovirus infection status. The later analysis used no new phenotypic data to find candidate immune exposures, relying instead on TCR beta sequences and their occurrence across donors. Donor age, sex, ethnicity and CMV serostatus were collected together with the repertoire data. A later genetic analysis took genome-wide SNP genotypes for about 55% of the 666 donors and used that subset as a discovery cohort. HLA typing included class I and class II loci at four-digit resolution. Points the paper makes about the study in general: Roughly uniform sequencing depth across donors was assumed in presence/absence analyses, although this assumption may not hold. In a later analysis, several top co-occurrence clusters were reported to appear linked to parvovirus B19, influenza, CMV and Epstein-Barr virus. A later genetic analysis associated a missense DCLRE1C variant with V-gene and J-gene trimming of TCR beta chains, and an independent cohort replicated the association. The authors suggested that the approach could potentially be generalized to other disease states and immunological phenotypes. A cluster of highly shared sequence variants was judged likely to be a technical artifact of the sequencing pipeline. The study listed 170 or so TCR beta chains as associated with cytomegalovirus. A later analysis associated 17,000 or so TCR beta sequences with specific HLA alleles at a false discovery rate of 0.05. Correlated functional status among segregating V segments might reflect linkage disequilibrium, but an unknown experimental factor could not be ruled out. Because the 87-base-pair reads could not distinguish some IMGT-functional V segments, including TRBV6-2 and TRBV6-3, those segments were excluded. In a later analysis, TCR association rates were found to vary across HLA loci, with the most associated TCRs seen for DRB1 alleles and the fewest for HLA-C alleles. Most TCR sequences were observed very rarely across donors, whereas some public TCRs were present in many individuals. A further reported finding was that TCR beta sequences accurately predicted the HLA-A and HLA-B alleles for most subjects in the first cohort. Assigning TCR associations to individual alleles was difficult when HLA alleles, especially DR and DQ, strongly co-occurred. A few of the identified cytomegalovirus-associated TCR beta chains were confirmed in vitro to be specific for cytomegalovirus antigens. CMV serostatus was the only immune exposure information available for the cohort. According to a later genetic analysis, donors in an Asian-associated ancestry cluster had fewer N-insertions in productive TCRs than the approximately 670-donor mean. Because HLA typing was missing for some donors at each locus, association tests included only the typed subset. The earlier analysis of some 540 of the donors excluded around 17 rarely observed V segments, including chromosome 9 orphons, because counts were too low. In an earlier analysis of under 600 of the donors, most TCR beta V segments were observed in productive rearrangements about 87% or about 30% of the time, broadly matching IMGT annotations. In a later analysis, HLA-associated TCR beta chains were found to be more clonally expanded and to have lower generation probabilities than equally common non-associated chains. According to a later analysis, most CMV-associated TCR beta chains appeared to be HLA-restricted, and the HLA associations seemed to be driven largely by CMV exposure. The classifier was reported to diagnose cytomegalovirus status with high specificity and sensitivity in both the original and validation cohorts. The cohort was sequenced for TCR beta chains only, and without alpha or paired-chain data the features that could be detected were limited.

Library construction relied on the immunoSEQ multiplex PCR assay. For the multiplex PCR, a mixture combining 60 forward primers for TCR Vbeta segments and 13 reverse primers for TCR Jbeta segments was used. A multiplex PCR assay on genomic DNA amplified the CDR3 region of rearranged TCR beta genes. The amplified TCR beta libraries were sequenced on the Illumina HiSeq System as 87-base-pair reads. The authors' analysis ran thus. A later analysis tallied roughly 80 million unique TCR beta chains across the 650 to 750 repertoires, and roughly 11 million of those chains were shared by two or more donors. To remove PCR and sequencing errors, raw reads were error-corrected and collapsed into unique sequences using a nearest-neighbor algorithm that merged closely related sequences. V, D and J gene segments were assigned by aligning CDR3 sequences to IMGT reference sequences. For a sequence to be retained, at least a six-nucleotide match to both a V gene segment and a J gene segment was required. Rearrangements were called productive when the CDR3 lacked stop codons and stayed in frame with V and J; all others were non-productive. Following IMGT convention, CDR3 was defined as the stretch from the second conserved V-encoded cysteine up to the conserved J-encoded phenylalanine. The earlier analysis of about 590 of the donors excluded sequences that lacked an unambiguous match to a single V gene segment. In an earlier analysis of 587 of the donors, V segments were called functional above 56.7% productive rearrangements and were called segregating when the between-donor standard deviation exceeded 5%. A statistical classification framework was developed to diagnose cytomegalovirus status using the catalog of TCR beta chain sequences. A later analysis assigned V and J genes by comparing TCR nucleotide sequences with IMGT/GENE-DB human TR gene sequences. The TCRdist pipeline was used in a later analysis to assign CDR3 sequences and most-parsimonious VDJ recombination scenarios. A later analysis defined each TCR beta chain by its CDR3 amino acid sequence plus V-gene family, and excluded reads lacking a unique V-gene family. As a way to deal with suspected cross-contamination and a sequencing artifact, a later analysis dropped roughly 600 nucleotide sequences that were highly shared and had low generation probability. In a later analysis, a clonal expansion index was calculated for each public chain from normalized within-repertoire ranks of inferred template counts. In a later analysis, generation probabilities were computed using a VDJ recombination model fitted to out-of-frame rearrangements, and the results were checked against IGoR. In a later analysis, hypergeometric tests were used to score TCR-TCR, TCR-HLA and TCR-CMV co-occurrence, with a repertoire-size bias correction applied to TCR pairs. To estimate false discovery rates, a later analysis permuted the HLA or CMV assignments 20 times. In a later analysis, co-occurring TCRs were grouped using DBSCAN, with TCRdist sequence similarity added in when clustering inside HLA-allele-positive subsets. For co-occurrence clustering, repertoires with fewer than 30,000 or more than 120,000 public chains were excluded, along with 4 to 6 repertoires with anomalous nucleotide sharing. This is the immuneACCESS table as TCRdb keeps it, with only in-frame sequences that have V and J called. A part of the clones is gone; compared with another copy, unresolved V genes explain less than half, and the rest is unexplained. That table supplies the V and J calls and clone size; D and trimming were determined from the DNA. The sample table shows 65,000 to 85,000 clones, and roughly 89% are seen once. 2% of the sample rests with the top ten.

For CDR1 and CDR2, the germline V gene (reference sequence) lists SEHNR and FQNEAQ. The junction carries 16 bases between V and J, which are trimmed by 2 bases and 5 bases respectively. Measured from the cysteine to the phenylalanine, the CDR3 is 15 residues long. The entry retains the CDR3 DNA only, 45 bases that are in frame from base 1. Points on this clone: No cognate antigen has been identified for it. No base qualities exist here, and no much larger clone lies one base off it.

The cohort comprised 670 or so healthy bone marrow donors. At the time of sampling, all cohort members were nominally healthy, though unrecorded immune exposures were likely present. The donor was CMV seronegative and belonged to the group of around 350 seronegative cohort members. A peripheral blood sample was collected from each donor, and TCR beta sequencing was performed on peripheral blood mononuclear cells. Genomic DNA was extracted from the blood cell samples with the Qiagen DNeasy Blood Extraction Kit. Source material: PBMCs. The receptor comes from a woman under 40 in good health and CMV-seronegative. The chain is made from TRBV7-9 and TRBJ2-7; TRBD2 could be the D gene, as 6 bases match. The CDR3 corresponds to CASSLKLEGSHEQYF. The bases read TGTGCCAGCAGCTTAAAGTTGGAGGGGTCCCACGAGCAGTACTTC.